The 7 T cell receptor beta chains reported below all come from one sample, sequenced in a study of blood T cell repertoires in COVID-19. Clones were sequenced by immunoSEQ multiplex PCR, and TCRdb holds only the in-frame ones, with some missing. Of 250,000 to 350,000 clones detected, 70% to 90% appear once; the ten largest clones hold 2.1%. The sequencing sample was made of peripheral blood. The origin of the receptors is a woman aged 25 to 39 who had recovered from COVID-19.

The chain carries TRBV2 and TRBJ1-6; D remains ambiguous. The CDR3 consists of 15 residues. The V end was cut by 6 bases, the J end by 5 bases, with 14 bases between. The germline CDR1 and CDR2 sequences are SNHLY and FYNNEI. CDR3 in amino acids: CASRAGTANNSPLHF. The CDR3 nucleotides are TGTGCCAGCAGGGCGGGAACAGCAAATAATTCACCCCTCCACTTT.

The gene calls are TRBV27 and TRBJ1-2, with a possible D match to TRBD1 (5 bases). CDR3 length: 15 amino acids. V was clipped by 5 bases and J by 6 bases, with 19 bases between them. CDR1 is MNHEY, CDR2 SMNVEV, per germline (reference sequence). Here the CDR3 reads CASSQTIGGVDGYTF. Here the CDR3 DNA reads TGTGCCAGCAGTCAGACAATCGGGGGGGTCGATGGCTACACCTTC.

J is TRBJ2-1 and V is TRBV10-3, with D uncertain. The CDR3 covers 12 residues. V shed 3 bases and J shed 6 bases, with 6 bases lying between them. Looked up from germline, CDR1 is ENHRY and CDR2 is SYGVKD. The CDR3 spells CAISEWANEQFF. The DNA of the CDR3 is TGTGCCATCAGTGAATGGGCCAATGAGCAGTTCTTC.

The chain couples TRBV28 to TRBJ1-2; TRBD1 agrees at 7 bases. After removal of 2 bases from V and 4 bases from J, the junction contained 7 bases not matched to a gene. There are 15 residues in the CDR3. Germline V CDR1 and CDR2: MDHEN, SYDVKM. The CDR3 sequence: CASSLSAGGTYGYTF. CDR3 bases: TGTGCCAGCAGTTTAAGTGCAGGGGGAACCTATGGCTACACCTTC.

The chain carries TRBV15 and TRBJ2-7, with 14 bases matching TRBD2. Germline values: CDR1 LNHNV, CDR2 YYDKDF (reference sequence). V trimming: 4 bases; J trimming: 2 bases; junction bases outside the gene matches: 1. The CDR3 contains 15 residues. The CDR3 region has the DNA TGTGCCACCAGCATGGGACTAGCGGGAGCCTACGAGCAGTACTTC. Translation gives CATSMGLAGAYEQYF.

V is TRBV18 and J is TRBJ2-7; perhaps TRBD1 as D (7 bases). Trimming left V 9 bases short and J 2 bases short, with 14 bases between. The germline V gene has CDR1 KGHSH and CDR2 LQKENI. The length of the CDR3 is 13 residues. CDR3 loop: CASRGTATYEQYF. The CDR3, as DNA: TGTGCCAGTCGGGGGACAGCGACCTACGAGCAGTACTTC.

The CDR3 DNA sequence: TGTGCCAGCAGGGTGGACAGGGTGGGTGAAAAACTGTTTTTT. Translation gives CASRVDRVGEKLFF. The V gene is TRBV6-5, the J gene TRBJ1-4; 8 nucleotides agree with TRBD1. V shed 6 bases, J shed 7 bases, and the junction held 7 bases outside the gene matches. This CDR3 region has 14 residues. The germline V gene has CDR1 MNHEY and CDR2 SVGAGI.